The text below deals with one T cell receptor beta chain. Its target is unknown. Germline CDR1 and CDR2: SGDLS and YYNGEE. The CDR3 has 15 residues. V lost 2 bases and J lost 0; bases outside the gene matches: 0. Primers included in the PCR were 60 Vbeta and 13 Jbeta primers. Using immunoSEQ multiplex PCR, the repertoire was profiled, and TCRdb retains in-frame clones only, with some absent. The sample consists of 180,000 or so clones, around three quarters of them appearing once. The data derive from a study of cytomegalovirus exposure and HLA in healthy donors. At the level of the study: T cells numbering around 180 million yielded more than 100 million unique TCR beta sequences in an earlier analysis. The study's findings and limits: Segments of the TCR beta V type were, in most cases, productive about 90% or about 30% of the time in an earlier analysis.

The sample was PBMCs. The V gene is TRBV9, the J gene TRBJ2-1; 9 nucleotides match TRBD2. This TCR was sampled from a woman between 45 and 65 years old in good health and CMV-seronegative. The CDR3 region is CASSVSGSSYNEQFF. The CDR3 DNA reads TGTGCCAGCAGCGTTAGCGGGAGCTCCTACAATGAGCAGTTCTTC.